One and the same sample provided the 14 T cell receptor beta chains below, sequenced in a study of CD8 T cells in Susac syndrome (dated 2019 in TCRdb). Libraries were made using the immunoSEQ multiplex PCR assay. RNA was extracted with the RNeasy kit and roughly 0.5 to 1 ug was reverse transcribed using random hexamers. In-frame beta chains were kept once TCRdb had trimmed the public reads at Q25 with fastp and called clones with MiXCR. Identical CDR3 protein sequences are pooled into one entry, listed with their most common genes and DNA. Present in this sample are 150,000 to 200,000 distinct CDR3 sequences, roughly 94% of which were seen just once. Of the sample, roughly 0.12% falls within the top ten clones. The specimen was CD4+ T cells from PBMCs. The receptors originated from a human donor with Susac syndrome.

The rearrangement uses TRBV7-2 and TRBJ1-1, with D uncertain. V was pared by 2 bases and J by 4 bases, with 11 bases between. The CDR3 sequence is 14 residues long. The V gene's germline CDR1 is SGHTA and CDR2 FQGNSA. CDR3 bases: TGTGCCAGCAGCTTACGGGGAGACGCCACTGAAGCTTTCTTT. This translates into CASSLRGDATEAFF.

This chain links TRBV6-5 with TRBJ1-2; D remains unclear. V lost 7 bases and J lost 8, with 20 bases in between. The germline V gene encodes CDR1 MNHEY and CDR2 SVGAGI. CDR3 length: 14 amino acids. CDR3 nucleotide sequence: TGTGCCAGCACCGCCGTAGGTCGACCGGAAGGCTACACCTTC. This gives the protein CASTAVGRPEGYTF.

The CDR3 nucleotides are TGTGCCAGCACTGAGGGGGCATCAAGCAATCAGCCCCAGCATTTT. This translates into CASTEGASSNQPQHF. The genes are TRBV6-6 and TRBJ1-5; 7 bases are a match to TRBD1. This CDR3 is 15 amino acids long. Germline lookup yields CDR1 MNHNY and CDR2 SVGAGI (reference sequence). With V trimmed by 7 bases and J by 1 base, 7 bases remained unmatched.

This chain links TRBV28 with TRBJ2-3; no firm D call. Germline V gene sequence: CDR1 MDHEN, CDR2 SYDVKM. The CDR3 consists of 16 residues. Trimming pared 1 base from V and 0 bases from J, leaving 11 bases between. CDR3 coding DNA: TGTGCCAGCAGTTTATCCCCCCCTCGTAGCACAGATACGCAGTATTTT. This encodes CASSLSPPRSTDTQYF.

The chain has TRBV5-4 and TRBJ2-3; perhaps TRBD1 as D (6 bases). The V gene's germline CDR1 is SGHNT and CDR2 YYREEE (reference sequence). The CDR3 sequence is 15 residues long. Trimming took off 0 bases at V and 2 bases at J, with 10 bases between the two ends. The CDR3 region is CASSLEPGDTDTQYF. In DNA, the CDR3 is TGTGCCAGCAGCTTGGAACCAGGGGACACAGATACGCAGTATTTT.

The CDR3 here is CSARDPGTGELFF. The CDR3 coding sequence is TGCAGTGCTAGAGATCCCGGCACCGGGGAGCTGTTTTTT. J is TRBJ2-2 and V is TRBV20-1, with D unclear. The CDR3 contains 13 residues. Trimming cost V 0 bases and J 4 bases, with 6 bases left between them. Germline-derived CDR1 and CDR2 are DFQATT and SNEGSKA (reference sequence).

The J gene is TRBJ1-5, the V gene TRBV29-1; 7 bases match TRBD1. This CDR3 is built from 13 residues. Germline V gene data show CDR1 as SQVTM and CDR2 as ANQGSEA. With V trimmed by 4 bases and J by 5 bases, 5 bases remained unmatched. The CDR3 DNA reads as TGCAGCGTTGCTAGCACAGGGGATCAGCCCCAGCATTTT. Protein product: CSVASTGDQPQHF.

The sample holds a few counts of this clonotype. This chain connects TRBV27 to TRBJ1-2, with D possibly being TRBD1 (5 bases). CDR1 is MNHEY and CDR2 is SMNVEV in the germline V gene (reference sequence). The CDR3 covers 13 residues. V was clipped by 2 bases and J by 3 bases, with 7 bases between them. The CDR3 nucleotides read TGTGCCAGCAGTTTAAGGGGTGACTATGGCTACACCTTC. The encoded protein is CASSLRGDYGYTF.

This chain connects TRBV6-6 to TRBJ1-5, with D unresolved. This CDR3 comprises 14 residues. The germline V gene has CDR1 MNHNY and CDR2 SVGAGI (reference sequence). The V end was cut by 7 bases, the J end by 5 bases, with 15 bases between. CDR3 amino acids: CASMAGFHDQPQHF. The CDR3 DNA follows: TGTGCCAGCATGGCTGGGTTCCACGATCAGCCCCAGCATTTT.

As DNA, the CDR3 is TGTGCCTTTGCCATCAGGGTCAACACTGAAGCTTTCTTT. It yields the protein CAFAIRVNTEAFF. This chain links TRBV30 with TRBJ1-1; D possibly corresponds to TRBD1 (5 bases). V lost 7 bases to trimming and J lost 2 bases, with 14 bases between them. Germline assignment: CDR1 GTSNPN and CDR2 SVGIG (reference sequence). This CDR3 region has 13 residues.

The rearrangement uses TRBV7-3 and TRBJ2-7; TRBD1 matches 10 bases. V lost 1 base to trimming and J lost 2 bases; unmatched junction nucleotides: 8. CDR3 length: 17 amino acids. Per germline, CDR1 SGHTA and CDR2 FQGTGA. CDR3 amino acids: CASSLKTPGQGTYEQYF. The CDR3 nucleotides read TGTGCCAGCAGCTTAAAGACTCCGGGACAGGGGACCTACGAGCAGTACTTC.

The rearrangement joins TRBV25-1 to TRBJ1-2, with TRBD1 as a possible D gene (6 bases). The V and J ends lost 2 bases and 2 bases respectively, with 9 bases between them. The CDR3 totals 14 residues. Per the germline V gene, CDR1 is MGHDK and CDR2 is SYGVNS. The CDR3 here is CASSEQGRNYGYTF. CDR3 nucleotide sequence: TGTGCCAGCAGTGAACAGGGGAGAAACTATGGCTACACCTTC.

V and J are TRBV2 and TRBJ1-5; the D is unclear. This CDR3 contains 14 residues. Germline V lookup: CDR1 SNHLY, CDR2 FYNNEI. Between the trimmed V and J ends, which lost 7 bases and 0 bases, there was a span of 10 bases. DNA for the CDR3: TGTGCCAGCAAGTACCTCTATAGCAATCAGCCCCAGCATTTT. Translating it yields CASKYLYSNQPQHF.

The chain links TRBV5-1 to TRBJ2-5; TRBD1 is a possible D gene (6 bases). The CDR3 is made up of 13 amino acids. Germline-derived CDR1 and CDR2 are SGHRS and YFSETQ. Trimming pared 6 bases from V and 3 bases from J, leaving 12 bases between. As DNA, the CDR3 is TGCGCCAGCACCCTGCCAGGGGAAGAGACCCAGTACTTC. Translation: CASTLPGEETQYF.